Described below is a single TCR beta chain sequence and its context. The target antigen is unknown. These data are taken from a study of beta chain features in type 1 diabetes. Central memory, naive, regulatory and stem cell-like memory CD4+ cells were sorted by CD45RO/CCR7/CD25/CD127/CD95/CD27. General study points: Type 1 diabetes patients showed fewer insertions and more deletions at VDJ junctions. Patients with Type 1 diabetes showed moderately but significantly shorter TCRB CDR3s in all four CD4+ subsets.

Since all of the isolated RNA was reverse transcribed, expressed TCRB transcripts were what got sequenced. Naive, central memory and regulatory T cell samples yielded about 3.9 million reads on average. Profiled with immunoSEQ multiplex PCR; TCRdb holds only in-frame clones, not every one. The sample contains 500,000 to 850,000 clones, about 14% of which appear only once. Trimming at V came to 5 bases and at J to 10 bases, leaving 6 bases not matched to a gene. The CDR3 is 13 amino acids. Per germline, CDR1 SGHTA and CDR2 FQGNSA. The receptor was derived from a man aged 18-30 years with type 1 diabetes. This chain joins TRBV7-2 and TRBJ1-4, with 8 bases aligning to TRBD1. Source material: naive CD4+ T cells from blood. In DNA, the CDR3 is TGTGCCAGCAGCCCTGGACAGGGAGGAAAACTGTTTTTT. Amino acid sequence: CASSPGQGGKLFF.